This T cell receptor beta chain was obtained from a study of blood T cell repertoires in COVID-19 (dated by TCRdb to the early 2020s). Background for the entire study: Collaborator samples came from the United States, Italy and Spain and covered acute and convalescent phases of COVID-19. Samples were obtained from the ongoing ImmuneRACE study (first 160 participants) and from 1,254 subjects provided by 6 global collaborators. A de-identified subject ID, COVID-19 status, age in years and sex were almost always included in the sample metadata. Subjects who had been exposed to COVID-19, were actively infected with it, or had recovered from it provided the deeply sampled blood TCRbeta repertoires that made up the dataset. The prospective study material was composed of cDNA or gDNA derived from T cells, B-cell-depleted T cells, or PBMCs. Where available, HLA class I and class II types were taken from metadata supplied by the sample provider and were not determined by assay-based typing. The repertoires were released in a freely available public database meant as a resource for research on the immune response to SARS-CoV-2. Overall study results and their limits: How much clinical and demographic metadata was included differed by source and by participant, and the metadata was provided uncurated.

The immunoSEQ Assay, a bias-controlled multiplex PCR, was used to amplify TCRbeta CDR3 regions from genomic DNA. Processing in the source paper ran as follows. Within the assay, amplification of reference gene primers was used to estimate how many nucleated cells each sample contained. Sequence reads were collapsed and filtered to measure the absolute abundance of every unique TCRbeta CDR3 rearrangement. For each sample, productive Simpson clonality was calculated by taking the square root of Simpson's diversity index across productive rearrangements. The clones in this table, taken by TCRdb from immuneACCESS, are in-frame only. Not every clone is retained; where verified, under half of the shortfall comes from an unresolved V gene, and the cause of the rest is unknown. That table supplies the V and J calls and clone size; D and trimming were determined from the DNA. The sample contains approximately 100,000 clones, over 80% of them found a single time. Around 16% of the sample goes to the ten largest clones.

Concerning this clone itself: Its antigen is not yet known. No per-base quality is available; no much larger clone lies one base away.

Whole blood was collected in K2EDTA tubes by collaborating institutions according to the institutions' own protocols. For TCRbeta analysis, collaborators shipped samples in one of three forms: frozen whole blood, isolated PBMCs, or DNA extracted from either of those sample types. The specimen sequenced was peripheral blood. This sequence was found in a man in his fifties or sixties with acute or convalescent COVID-19.

At the DNA level, the sequence is TGCGCCAGCAGCCAAGAAACAAATGAACTGTTTTTT. This gives the protein CASSQETNELFF. Here the chain combines TRBV4-1 and TRBJ1-4; the D segment cannot be called with confidence. The CDR3 runs 12 amino acids, cysteine and phenylalanine included. The only DNA kept is the CDR3, 36 bases in frame from the first base. The trim is 0 bases for V and 12 bases for J, with a gap of 8 bases between the germline ends. Sequences MGHRA (CDR1) and YSYEKL (CDR2) are obtained from the germline V gene.